One sample yielded the 29 T cell receptor beta chains listed below, sequenced in a study of blood T cell repertoires in COVID-19. The table came from immunoSEQ multiplex PCR; TCRdb's copy has only in-frame clones and leaves some out. This repertoire shows hundreds of thousands of clones, approximately 80% found once; its top ten account for more than 9%. The specimen was peripheral blood. The receptors were sampled from a woman aged 80 or over with acute or convalescent COVID-19.

The CDR3 protein is CASSGLAGSTDTQYF. The CDR3 bases are TGCGCCAGCAGTGGACTAGCGGGAAGCACAGATACGCAGTATTTT. This chain joins TRBV5-1 and TRBJ2-3, with 12 bases that match TRBD2. With V trimmed by 5 bases and J by 0 bases, 1 base remained unmatched. Germline V gene data show CDR1 as SGHRS and CDR2 as YFSETQ. The CDR3 totals 15 residues.

The V call is TRBV5-1, the J call TRBJ2-3; 8 bases line up with TRBD2. The CDR3 extends over 15 amino acids. The germline CDR1 and CDR2 sequences are SGHRS and YFSETQ. Trimming at V came to 3 bases and at J to 0 bases, leaving 3 bases not matched to a gene. Here the CDR3 DNA reads TGCGCCAGCAGCTCCATAGCGGGGAGCACAGATACGCAGTATTTT. Translated: CASSSIAGSTDTQYF.

The V and J genes are TRBV24-1 and TRBJ1-5; D remains ambiguous. V gave up 3 bases and J gave up 5 bases, with 4 bases separating them. The CDR3 contains 12 residues. Germline CDR1 KGHDR, CDR2 SFDVKD. In DNA, the CDR3 is TGTGCCACCAGTGATCCGGATCAGCCCCAGCATTTT. Its protein is CATSDPDQPQHF.

The chain combines TRBV6-4 with TRBJ2-1; 7 nucleotides agree with TRBD2. V gave up 4 bases and J gave up 8 bases; unmatched junction bases: 8. Germline loops: CDR1 MRHNA, CDR2 SNTAGT. This CDR3 spans 14 amino acids. The DNA for the CDR3 is TGTGCCAGCAGTGTGGAGAATAGCGGGTATGAGCAGTTCTTC. Translated, it gives CASSVENSGYEQFF.

The chain employs TRBV19 and TRBJ2-1, with 9 bases aligning to TRBD2. V lost 4 bases to trimming and J lost 12 bases; unmatched junction nucleotides: 19. Germline V gives CDR1 LNHDA, CDR2 SQIVND (reference sequence). This CDR3 has 17 residues. The chain's CDR3 is CASSTTPGLAGVGVQFF. As DNA, the CDR3 is TGTGCCAGTAGTACTACGCCCGGGTTAGCGGGAGTAGGTGTGCAGTTCTTC.

This chain uses TRBV4-1 with TRBJ2-2; D is uncertain. In germline, CDR1 is MGHRA, CDR2 YSYEKL. This CDR3 is 14 amino acids long. Trimming cost V 1 base and J 11 bases, with 14 bases left between them. CDR3 DNA sequence: TGCGCCAGCAGCCAAGGTAGCCCGCAAGGAGAGCTGTTTTTT. Its translation: CASSQGSPQGELFF.

The chain couples TRBV5-4 to TRBJ1-1, with D maybe TRBD1 (6 bases). Germline lookup yields CDR1 SGHNT and CDR2 YYREEE (reference sequence). Between the trimmed V and J ends, which lost 4 bases and 7 bases, there was a span of 11 bases. CDR3 length: 12 residues. The CDR3 nucleotides are TGTGCCAGCAGCATCGACAGGCGTGAAGCTTTCTTT. The encoded protein is CASSIDRREAFF.

The CDR3 here is CSAFLTDTQYF. The DNA of the CDR3 is TGCAGTGCTTTCCTCACAGATACGCAGTATTTT. This chain connects TRBV20-1 to TRBJ2-3; D uncertain. Trimming removed 5 bases at V and 2 bases at J, with 5 bases between. CDR1 and CDR2 (germline): DFQATT, SNEGSKA (reference sequence). The CDR3 length is 11 residues.

The V call is TRBV11-2, the J call TRBJ1-2, with 7 bases matching TRBD1. This CDR3 comprises 15 residues. Germline CDR1 SGHAT, CDR2 FQNNGV. V lost 4 bases and J lost 5; bases outside the gene matches: 10. The chain's CDR3 is CASSYDTGARYGYTF. The CDR3 nucleotides read TGTGCCAGCAGCTACGATACAGGGGCGCGGTATGGCTACACCTTC.

This sequence joins TRBV12-5 and TRBJ1-2; D call uncertain. CDR3 size: 15 residues. Germline CDR1 reads LGHNT; CDR2 reads FRNRAP. Trimming left V 2 bases short and J 2 bases short, with 12 bases between. For the CDR3, the DNA is TGTGCTAGTGGTTTGTCCCAATTTTTCAACTATGGCTACACCTTC. It translates to CASGLSQFFNYGYTF.

The rearrangement joins TRBV19 to TRBJ2-3, with TRBD2 identical over 10 bases. Per germline, CDR1 LNHDA and CDR2 SQIVND (reference sequence). V lost 5 bases, J lost 0 bases, and 5 bases stayed unmatched. The CDR3 runs 16 residues. CDR3 in amino acids: CASSPRLAGSTDTQYF. CDR3 nucleotides: TGTGCCAGTAGTCCTCGACTAGCGGGTAGCACAGATACGCAGTATTTT.

The J gene is TRBJ2-2, the V gene TRBV6-5; a weak D match, TRBD2 (5 bases). V lost 0 bases to trimming and J lost 5 bases, with 10 bases between them. The CDR3 length is 15 residues. Looked up from germline, CDR1 is MNHEY and CDR2 is SVGAGI. CDR3 loop: CASSYSGVDTGELFF. CDR3 in DNA: TGTGCCAGCAGTTACTCGGGAGTGGATACCGGGGAGCTGTTTTTT.

The V call is TRBV4-3, the J call TRBJ1-1, with 7 bases matching TRBD1. The CDR3 is 14 residues long. Unmatched junction bases numbered 4, after V lost 4 bases and J lost 2 bases. The germline V gene encodes CDR1 LGHNA and CDR2 YSLEER. DNA for the CDR3: TGCGCCAGCAGCCGGGCAGGGGGAAACACTGAAGCTTTCTTT. Translating gives CASSRAGGNTEAFF.

The rearrangement uses TRBV6-5 and TRBJ1-4; unclear D gene. The CDR3 spans 14 residues. Deletions cut 2 bases from V and 0 bases from J, with 4 bases between. Germline assignment: CDR1 MNHEY and CDR2 SVGAGI. In nucleotides, the CDR3 is TGTGCCAGCAGTTACCGCGCAACTAATGAAAAACTGTTTTTT. This sequence encodes CASSYRATNEKLFF.

The rearrangement uses TRBV7-9 and TRBJ1-1, with a tentative D call TRBD1 (5 bases). V shed 2 bases and J shed 5 bases, with 12 bases lying between them. The CDR3 has 14 amino acids. Germline loops: CDR1 SEHNR, CDR2 FQNEAQ (reference sequence). DNA of the CDR3: TGTGCCAGCAGCTTACAGGGCCCTGGGACTGAAGCTTTCTTT. Its translation: CASSLQGPGTEAFF.

The J gene is TRBJ2-2, the V gene TRBV30; 10 bases are a match to TRBD2. V trimming: 5 bases; J trimming: 0 bases; junction bases outside the gene matches: 6. CDR1 and CDR2 from the germline V gene are GTSNPN and SVGIG (reference sequence). This CDR3 comprises 16 residues. Written as DNA, the CDR3 is TGTGCCTGGCAGGGGGGACTAGCGTCGAACACCGGGGAGCTGTTTTTT. The encoded protein is CAWQGGLASNTGELFF.

Written as DNA, the CDR3 is TGCGCCAGCAGCCAAGGACAGTCAGAGACCCAGTACTTC. Translating it yields CASSQGQSETQYF. This rearrangement joins TRBV4-3 to TRBJ2-5; TRBD1 might be the D (5 bases). This CDR3 has 13 amino acids. Trimming pared 1 base from V and 4 bases from J, leaving 7 bases between. Germline V gene lookup returns CDR1 LGHNA and CDR2 YSLEER.

This clone was seen repeatedly, ten times or more. The gene calls are TRBV18 and TRBJ1-2; tentative D call: TRBD1 (5 bases). In germline, CDR1 is KGHSH, CDR2 LQKENI. Trimming removed 1 base from V and 2 bases from J, with 11 bases in between. This CDR3 is built from 15 residues. The CDR3 DNA sequence: TGTGCCAGCTCACCACGTCAGGGTAGGAACTATGGCTACACCTTC. This sequence encodes CASSPRQGRNYGYTF. Full variable domain (outside the CDR3, taken from reference TRBV18 and TRBJ1-2): NAGVMQNPRHLVRRRGQEARLRCSPMKGHSHVYWYRQLPEEGLKFMVYLQKENIIDESGMPKERFSAEFPKEGPSILRIQQVVRGDSAAYFCASSPRQGRNYGYTFGSGTRLTVV.

In DNA, the CDR3 is TGTGCCAGCAGCTTAGGAGGAAGTAGCAATCAGCCCCAGCATTTT. It is translated as CASSLGGSSNQPQHF. V and J are TRBV7-9 and TRBJ1-5; D gene unclear. The CDR3 extends over 15 amino acids. Germline V gene data show CDR1 as SEHNR and CDR2 as FQNEAQ (reference sequence). V was pared by 1 base and J by 0 bases, with 7 bases between.

The chain joins TRBV27 to TRBJ2-3; D might be TRBD1 (6 bases). The germline gives CDR1 MNHEY, CDR2 SMNVEV (reference sequence). The CDR3 covers 15 residues. Trimming took off 2 bases at V and 3 bases at J, with 12 bases between the two ends. The CDR3 DNA reads TGTGCCAGCAGTTTAGAGCAGGGGAGTACAGATACGCAGTATTTT. Translation: CASSLEQGSTDTQYF.

DNA of the CDR3: TGTGCCAGCAGTCCTAGACTGGAGAACACTGAAGCTTTCTTT. It codes for CASSPRLENTEAFF. The chain recombines TRBV6-5 with TRBJ1-1; D is uncertain. There are 14 residues in the CDR3. Germline V gene data show CDR1 as MNHEY and CDR2 as SVGAGI. The ends were cut back, 5 bases at V and 1 base at J, with 11 bases in the middle.

V usage is TRBV4-3 and J usage is TRBJ1-3, with 8 bases that match TRBD1. Germline CDR1 is LGHNA and CDR2 is YSLEER. This CDR3 region has 15 residues. V was pared by 4 bases and J by 2 bases, with 4 bases of the junction left unmatched. The CDR3 sequence: CASSPDRAPGNTIYF. The CDR3 nucleotides are TGCGCCAGCAGCCCGGACAGGGCCCCTGGAAACACCATATATTTT.

This clone was counted only a few times. J is TRBJ2-1 and V is TRBV24-1; TRBD2 agrees at 13 bases. CDR1 and CDR2 from the germline V gene are KGHDR and SFDVKD. The CDR3 consists of 23 residues. The V gene end was trimmed by 3 bases and the J gene end by 5 bases; junction bases not matched to a gene: 24. The CDR3 is CATSDRSWTSGGPTTPKNNEQFF. The CDR3 DNA reads TGTGCCACCAGTGATCGATCTTGGACTAGCGGGGGCCCCACTACCCCGAAAAACAATGAGCAGTTCTTC.

The V gene is TRBV19, the J gene TRBJ1-4; D may be TRBD1 (5 bases). The CDR3 sequence is 14 residues long. Germline V gives CDR1 LNHDA, CDR2 SQIVND (reference sequence). Trimming stripped 4 bases from V and 4 bases from J, with 10 bases between. The CDR3 sequence: CASSRRQLNEKLFF. DNA of the CDR3: TGTGCCAGTAGTAGAAGACAGCTTAATGAAAAACTGTTTTTT.

This clone was found a few times. The chain has TRBV15 and TRBJ1-1; unclear D gene. The CDR3 is 14 residues long. Germline CDR1 is LNHNV and CDR2 is YYDKDF (reference sequence). The germline V and J ends were trimmed by 5 bases and 5 bases, with 15 bases remaining between them. In nucleotides, the CDR3 is TGTGCCACCAGCCCTCAGCGGGCTGGGACTGAAGCTTTCTTT. This encodes CATSPQRAGTEAFF. Together with reference TRBV15 and TRBJ1-1, the CDR3 gives the full variable domain: DAMVIQNPRYQVTQFGKPVTLSCSQTLNHNVMYWYQQKSSQAPKLLFHYYDKDFNNEADTPDNFQSRRPNTSFCFLDIRSPGLGDTAMYLCATSPQRAGTEAFFGQGTRLTVV.

The CDR3 sequence is CASGEGNGGQPQHF. The DNA of the CDR3 is TGTGCCAGCGGGGAGGGGAATGGTGGCCAGCCCCAGCATTTT. This chain joins TRBV7-9 and TRBJ1-5; D might be TRBD1 (5 bases). Germline assignment: CDR1 SEHNR and CDR2 FQNEAQ (reference sequence). The CDR3 is 14 residues long. Trimming shortened V by 8 bases and J by 7 bases, and 18 bases separated the two germline ends.

The rearrangement uses TRBV11-2 and TRBJ2-3; the match to TRBD2 covers 7 bases. This CDR3 contains 16 residues. Germline trimming cut 1 base from V and 1 base from J; bases unmatched to any gene: 5. Germline assignment: CDR1 SGHAT and CDR2 FQNNGV. The CDR3 spells CASSLVLAGGTDTQYF. CDR3 nucleotide sequence: TGTGCCAGCAGCTTAGTCCTGGCGGGGGGCACAGATACGCAGTATTTT.

To note about this clone: Distinct nucleotide sequences in the sample also encode this CDR3. This rearrangement joins TRBV11-3 to TRBJ2-2, with D maybe TRBD1 (6 bases). CDR3 length equals 17 residues. V was clipped by 0 bases and J by 0 bases, with 11 bases between them. The germline V gene has CDR1 SGHNT and CDR2 YENEEA. CDR3 sequence (DNA): TGTGCCAGCAGCTTAGACAGGGGACCGGCGAACACCGGGGAGCTGTTTTTT. Protein product: CASSLDRGPANTGELFF. Full variable domain (rest looked up from reference TRBV11-3 and TRBJ2-2): EAGVVQSPRYKIIEKKQPVAFWCNPISGHNTLYWYLQNLGQGPELLIRYENEEAVDDSQLPKDRFSAERLKGVDSTLKIQPAELGDSAVYLCASSLDRGPANTGELFFGEGSRLTVL.

This clone was counted only a few times. This sample also contains other DNA sequences that code for the same CDR3. The gene calls are TRBV19 and TRBJ1-1, with 7 bases matching TRBD1. This CDR3 has 14 amino acids. Per germline, CDR1 LNHDA and CDR2 SQIVND (reference sequence). V lost 5 bases and J lost 2; bases outside the gene matches: 5. The CDR3 region is CASSPRQGNTEAFF. In nucleotides, the CDR3 is TGTGCCAGTAGTCCTCGACAGGGAAACACTGAAGCTTTCTTT.